Listed below are T cell receptor beta chains from one sample, sequenced in a study of shared clonotypes between healthy human individuals. TCRdb keeps only in-frame clones here, not all; method: immunoSEQ multiplex PCR. The profile covers about 490,000 clones, with 60% to 85% appearing a single time and approximately 13% taken by the ten largest. Input material: PBMCs. These receptor sequences come from a woman between 35 and 50 years old in good health. Some clones in this sample may be carry-over from other donors' samples. Both conserved end residues are part of each CDR3. For some rows the clone size is stated as once, few or many, or as a class when expanded; others skip it.

abundance,v_gene,CDR3aa
-,TRBV27,CASRKLAGEIYEQYF
-,TRBV7-2,CASSLAGGLAASQYF
-,TRBV28,CASSLRDREGPSNTGELFF
-,TRBV29-1,CSATANTEAFF
-,TRBV28,CASSQGSASEKLFF
-,TRBV27,CASSFRGLTNNEQFF
-,TRBV6-1,CASSAGGFQETQYF
-,TRBV19,CASSTPGHPEEKLFF
-,TRBV6-6,CASRGDPQSGELFF
few,TRBV5-6,CASSLGTNTYEQYF
-,TRBV18,CASSVGQEREQYF
-,TRBV5-4,CASSLSTYEQYF
-,TRBV11-2,CASSLEFNTGELFF
-,TRBV29-1,CSVVTDSTDTQYF
-,TRBV27,CASSLNPAVGVETQYF
-,TRBV6-1,CASRRAGQYTGELFF
-,TRBV4-2,CASSQVQGGNYGYTF
-,TRBV29-1,CSVEWGQGGAGELFF
-,TRBV7-2,CASSPGGAYEQYF
-,TRBV10-2,CASSESSGKNTGELFF
-,TRBV27,CASSLGAEGGYNEQFF
-,TRBV28,CASRADRGLRPQHF
once,TRBV9,CASSRNLDKFYTNEQFF
-,TRBV7-9,CASSFLREQETQYF
-,TRBV19,CASSRLAVTADTQYF
-,TRBV5-6,CASSWGLDTQYF
-,TRBV10-3,CAISEYLAAGGTDTQYF
many,TRBV7-9,CASSLEVTGLETQYF
-,TRBV7-2,CASRVAGTNPTDTQYF
-,TRBV27,CASSSQNLEGDSNQPQHF
-,TRBV6-1,CASSESTADYEQYF
-,TRBV2,CASSDRGLATRMF
-,TRBV5-6,CASSLEAGQGGAETQYF
-,TRBV7-2,CASSPPGAYYNEQFF
-,TRBV4-1,CASSRPGTGSYNEQFF
-,TRBV30,CVWTTSNEQYF
-,TRBV7-6,CASSLAGREAPYEQYF
-,TRBV2,CASRTVGGVNTQYF
-,TRBV4-2,CASTLGVKREGDNEQFF
-,TRBV7-3,CASSTPGQGLAGSNTGELFF
medium-sized,TRBV14,CASSRDSGRWIDEQFF
-,TRBV7-9,CASSFLGLGIIRSLHF
few,TRBV18,CASSPPGQGAAGELFF
-,TRBV7-2,CASSILRGQGTNEKLFF
-,TRBV12-5,CASGFNGGRPTDTQYF
once,TRBV4-1,CASSQPSRRNEQFF
-,TRBV7-8,CASSLRTLPEAFF
-,TRBV30,CAWSAGPLGNTEAFF
-,TRBV5-6,CASSPVWGLNTGELFF
-,TRBV28,CASSFLGGNERPREYF
-,TRBV9,CASTPSGGNNEQFF
few,TRBV9,CASSGGPSSYEQYF
few,TRBV21-1,CASSPRQALAKNIQYF
once,TRBV10-3,CAISAEETQYF
-,TRBV19,CASRLQGYGYTF
-,TRBV7-8,CASSGAAGGYNEQFF
-,TRBV11-2,CASSLISVGQGRRKTQYF
-,TRBV28,CASSPPGGDLSSGNTIYF
few,TRBV30,CAWRQDLDYEQYF
once,TRBV6-6,CASSYSGTSGNTIYF